The 29 T cell receptor beta chains presented below share a single source sample, sequenced in a study of multiple sclerosis patients with progressive multifocal leukoencephalopathy. Stated time point: roughly 6 months of natalizumab therapy. Clones were read by immunoSEQ multiplex PCR, and TCRdb kept only the in-frame ones, dropping some. The data contain 29,000 or so clones, over 85% of them singletons. Material: PBMCs, obtained from a patient treated with natalizumab. Receptor source: a human donor with multiple sclerosis.

This clone was detected only once. This chain connects TRBV7-9 to TRBJ1-6; 10 positions match TRBD1. CDR3 length: 16 residues. The J segment lost 7 bases and the V segment lost 5 bases, leaving 8 bases of the junction unmatched. CDR1 SEHNR and CDR2 FQNEAQ come from the germline V gene (reference sequence). CDR3 protein: CASSPIPGQGNSPLHF. CDR3 DNA: TGTGCCAGCAGCCCAATCCCGGGACAGGGGAATTCACCCCTCCACTTT.

The chain joins TRBV5-4 to TRBJ2-1; 9 positions agree with TRBD2. Germline CDR1 is SGHNT and CDR2 is YYREEE (reference sequence). Trimming took 0 bases from V and 5 from J; bases not matched to a gene: 0. The length of the CDR3 is 14 residues. The DNA of the CDR3 is TGTGCCAGCAGCTTGGCTAGCGGGAACAATGAGCAGTTCTTC. It translates to CASSLASGNNEQFF.

The sample holds one count of this clone. The chain couples TRBV10-3 to TRBJ2-3, with TRBD1 matching 7 bases. The length of the CDR3 is 14 residues. V shed 5 bases and J 5 bases; nucleotides not matched to a gene: 7. From germline, CDR1 is ENHRY and CDR2 SYGVKD. CDR3 in amino acids: CAISQTGWRDTQYF. DNA of the CDR3: TGTGCCATCAGTCAGACAGGGTGGAGAGATACGCAGTATTTT.

This clone was observed a single time. The rearrangement joins TRBV21-1 to TRBJ2-7; the DNA was not used to check the table's D call, TRBD1. TRBV21-1 is annotated as a pseudogene. The CDR3 runs 16 residues. The CDR3 reads CASSISPQGGAYEQYF. CDR3 in DNA: TGTGCCAGCAGCATCTCACCTCAGGGTGGGGCCTACGAGCAGTACTTC.

This CDR3 reads CASSLLGVRQPQHF. The DNA of the CDR3 is TGTGCCAGCAGCTTGTTAGGGGTTCGGCAGCCCCAGCATTTT. The chain recombines TRBV5-8 with TRBJ1-5; perhaps TRBD1 as D (5 bases). The germline V and J ends were trimmed by 1 base and 7 bases, with 12 bases remaining between them. There are 14 residues in the CDR3. Germline CDR1 SGHTS, CDR2 YDEGEE.

V and J are TRBV30 and TRBJ2-1, with 10 bases matching TRBD2. The trim removed 2 bases at V and 6 bases at J, leaving 1 base unmatched. Germline V gene sequence: CDR1 GTSNPN, CDR2 SVGIG (reference sequence). This CDR3 comprises 13 residues. The CDR3 here is CAWSSGRVNEQFF. For the CDR3, the DNA is TGTGCCTGGAGTAGCGGGAGGGTCAATGAGCAGTTCTTC.

The chain combines TRBV10-3 with TRBJ2-1; 8 bases are a match to TRBD2. V lost 6 bases to trimming and J lost 5 bases; unmatched junction nucleotides: 9. The CDR3 has 15 residues. Germline V CDR1 and CDR2: ENHRY, SYGVKD. In DNA, the CDR3 is TGTGCCATCAGCCAGGGAGCGGGAGATAACAATGAGCAGTTCTTC. Protein sequence: CAISQGAGDNNEQFF.

The J gene is TRBJ2-7, the V gene TRBV6-5; the match to TRBD1 covers 7 bases. This CDR3 comprises 13 residues. The V gene's germline CDR1 is MNHEY and CDR2 SVGAGI. Trimming took 4 bases from V and 5 from J; bases not matched to a gene: 5. This chain's CDR3 is CASSSPTGNEQYF. Here the CDR3 DNA reads TGTGCCAGCAGTTCCCCGACAGGGAACGAGCAGTACTTC.

This chain joins TRBV18 and TRBJ1-1, with D maybe TRBD1 (6 bases). CDR1 KGHSH and CDR2 LQKENI come from the germline V gene. This CDR3 comprises 13 residues. Trimming stripped 8 bases from V and 5 bases from J, with 15 bases between. CDR3 in amino acids: CASLKTGKTEAFF. CDR3 sequence (DNA): TGTGCCAGCCTTAAAACAGGGAAAACTGAAGCTTTCTTT.

V usage is TRBV2 and J usage is TRBJ1-5; D uncertain. Trimming took off 2 bases at V and 4 bases at J, with 9 bases between the two ends. The CDR3 is 14 residues long. Germline V gene sequence: CDR1 SNHLY, CDR2 FYNNEI. Here the CDR3 reads CASSELGGNQPQHF. The CDR3 region has the DNA TGTGCCAGCAGTGAACTGGGAGGGAATCAGCCCCAGCATTTT.

This clone is medium-sized within its sample. The V gene is TRBV18, the J gene TRBJ1-2; the match to TRBD1 covers 8 bases. Unmatched junction bases numbered 11, after V lost 4 bases and J lost 7 bases. Germline values: CDR1 KGHSH, CDR2 LQKENI. The CDR3 has 15 residues. CDR3 DNA sequence: TGTGCCAGCTCACTGCAAGGACAGGGAGAGGGTGGCTACACCTTC. Residues: CASSLQGQGEGGYTF. The complete variable domain, with remaining parts taken from reference TRBV18 and TRBJ1-2, reads NAGVMQNPRHLVRRRGQEARLRCSPMKGHSHVYWYRQLPEEGLKFMVYLQKENIIDESGMPKERFSAEFPKEGPSILRIQQVVRGDSAAYFCASSLQGQGEGGYTFGSGTRLTVV.

This clone was detected once. The chain links TRBV5-6 to TRBJ1-1; TRBD1 might be the D (5 bases). Looked up from germline, CDR1 is SGHDT and CDR2 is YYEEEE. With 0 bases removed from V and 3 bases from J, the gap between germline ends came to 15 bases. This CDR3 spans 16 amino acids. CDR3: CASSLAAGNLDTEAFF. DNA of the CDR3: TGTGCCAGCAGCTTGGCCGCAGGGAATTTGGACACTGAAGCTTTCTTT.

The rearrangement uses TRBV7-3 and TRBJ1-2, with D perhaps TRBD1 (6 bases). This CDR3 is built from 13 residues. CDR1 SGHTA and CDR2 FQGTGA come from the germline V gene. V was clipped by 0 bases and J by 8 bases, with 10 bases between them. The CDR3 sequence is CASSLTTGAGYTF. CDR3 nucleotides: TGTGCCAGCAGCTTAACGACAGGCGCCGGCTACACCTTC.

This clone was counted between two and nine times. The chain combines TRBV5-1 with TRBJ2-3, with 12 bases aligning to TRBD2. V dropped 8 bases and J dropped 0; count of bases not matched to a gene: 10. The CDR3 runs to 17 residues. Germline assignment: CDR1 SGHRS and CDR2 YFSETQ. As DNA, the CDR3 is TGCGCCAGTTCCAGGCTAGCGGGAGGGGGAAGCACAGATACGCAGTATTTT. Its translation is CASSRLAGGGSTDTQYF.

This chain uses TRBV7-9 with TRBJ1-4; perhaps TRBD1 as D (5 bases). The CDR3 spans 15 residues. With 0 bases removed from V and 3 bases from J, the gap between germline ends came to 8 bases. CDR1 and CDR2 from the germline V gene are SEHNR and FQNEAQ (reference sequence). This CDR3 reads CASSLAWGSNEKLFF. The DNA for the CDR3 is TGTGCCAGCAGCTTAGCGTGGGGGTCTAATGAAAAACTGTTTTTT. The full variable domain, completed using reference TRBV7-9 and TRBJ1-4, is DTGVSQNPRHKITKRGQNVTFRCDPISEHNRLYWYRQTLGQGPEFLTYFQNEAQLEKSRLLSDRFSAERPKGSFSTLEIQRTEQGDSAMYLCASSLAWGSNEKLFFGSGTQLSVL.

The V and J genes are TRBV7-9 and TRBJ1-3, with 10 bases matching TRBD1. The germline V gene encodes CDR1 SEHNR and CDR2 FQNEAQ (reference sequence). The CDR3 totals 17 residues. The V gene end was trimmed by 2 bases and the J gene end by 1 base; junction bases not matched to a gene: 5. The CDR3 bases are TGTGCCAGCAGCTTAATGGGACAGGGGCCTTCTGGAAACACCATATATTTT. It encodes CASSLMGQGPSGNTIYF.

The CDR3 region is CASSPGGWGTEAFF. The DNA of the CDR3 is TGTGCCAGCAGCCCAGGGGGCTGGGGCACTGAAGCTTTCTTT. The chain joins TRBV5-4 to TRBJ1-1, with 8 bases lining up with TRBD1. CDR1 and CDR2 from the germline V gene are SGHNT and YYREEE (reference sequence). This CDR3 contains 14 residues. J lost 4 bases, V lost 4 bases, and 6 bases had no gene match.

This chain connects TRBV6-1 to TRBJ2-3, with 7 bases that match TRBD2. V was pared by 4 bases and J by 4 bases, with 14 bases of the junction left unmatched. This CDR3 comprises 17 residues. Germline CDR1 is MNHNS and CDR2 is SASEGT. In nucleotides, the CDR3 is TGTGCCAGCAGTGCGCCGGGACTACGGCCATTGGCAGATACGCAGTATTTT. This gives the protein CASSAPGLRPLADTQYF.

CDR3 in DNA: TGTGCCAGTAAGGAGCATCTTAATCAGCCCCAGCATTTT. Protein sequence: CASKEHLNQPQHF. The chain joins TRBV19 to TRBJ1-5, with D hard to call. CDR3 length: 13 amino acids. In germline, CDR1 is LNHDA, CDR2 SQIVND (reference sequence). The germline V and J ends were trimmed by 7 bases and 4 bases, with 11 bases remaining between them.

The rearrangement joins TRBV2 to TRBJ2-1, with 13 bases fitting TRBD2. The V gene's germline CDR1 is SNHLY and CDR2 FYNNEI. CDR3 length equals 14 residues. V shed 6 bases, J shed 12 bases, and the junction held 8 bases outside the gene matches. The CDR3 spells CASRLGLAGVPQFF. For the CDR3, the DNA is TGTGCCAGCAGACTAGGACTAGCGGGAGTCCCGCAGTTCTTC. The full variable domain, its missing parts supplied by reference TRBV2 and TRBJ2-1, is EPEVTQTPSHQVTQMGQEVILRCVPISNHLYFYWYRQILGQKVEFLVSFYNNEISEKSEIFDDQFSVERPDGSNFTLKIRSTKLEDSAMYFCASRLGLAGVPQFFGPGTRLTVL.

This clone was counted a few times. The J gene is TRBJ1-2, the V gene TRBV6-1; a weak D match, TRBD1 (6 bases). The CDR3 covers 13 residues. From germline, CDR1 is MNHNS and CDR2 SASEGT. Trimming shortened V by 8 bases and J by 7 bases, and 17 bases separated the two germline ends. The DNA of the CDR3 is TGTGCCAGCCCTACCGGGGGCGGGAGTGGCTACACCTTC. It translates to CASPTGGGSGYTF.

The V and J genes are TRBV2 and TRBJ1-1; D gene uncertain. V dropped 2 bases and J dropped 0 bases, with 4 bases sitting between them. This CDR3 contains 13 residues. Per germline, CDR1 SNHLY and CDR2 FYNNEI. CDR3 nucleotide sequence: TGTGCCAGCAGTGAACCCGTGAACACTGAAGCTTTCTTT. It translates to CASSEPVNTEAFF. The full variable domain, rest sourced from reference TRBV2 and TRBJ1-1, is EPEVTQTPSHQVTQMGQEVILRCVPISNHLYFYWYRQILGQKVEFLVSFYNNEISEKSEIFDDQFSVERPDGSNFTLKIRSTKLEDSAMYFCASSEPVNTEAFFGQGTRLTVV.

V and J are TRBV7-8 and TRBJ2-3; 13 positions match TRBD2. Germline values: CDR1 SGHVS, CDR2 FQNEAQ. This CDR3 spans 16 amino acids. V lost 6 bases and J lost 7; bases outside the gene matches: 10. Here the CDR3 DNA reads TGTGCCAGCAGATCCGGGACTAGCGGGGTACGGCATACGCAGTATTTT. Translation gives CASRSGTSGVRHTQYF.

J is TRBJ1-1 and V is TRBV4-3; 7 bases match TRBD1. Per germline, CDR1 LGHNA and CDR2 YSLEER. The CDR3 covers 15 residues. J was trimmed by 5 bases and V by 0 bases; bases with no gene match: 6. CDR3 coding DNA: TGCGCCAGCAGCCAAGACAAGGGGGCGCGAACTGAAGCTTTCTTT. Its translation: CASSQDKGARTEAFF.

In DNA, the CDR3 is TGTGCCAGCAGTGAACCCGGCACAGGGGTGGGAGCTTTCTTT. Amino acids: CASSEPGTGVGAFF. This sequence joins TRBV6-1 and TRBJ1-1, with 7 bases aligning to TRBD1. The length of the CDR3 is 14 residues. The germline V gene encodes CDR1 MNHNS and CDR2 SASEGT. V dropped 2 bases and J dropped 10; count of bases not matched to a gene: 10.

This sequence joins TRBV19 and TRBJ1-2; 8 bases line up with TRBD1. Germline-derived CDR1 and CDR2 are LNHDA and SQIVND (reference sequence). Trimming at V came to 9 bases and at J to 4 bases, leaving 10 bases not matched to a gene. CDR3 length equals 14 residues. The CDR3 region is CARQTGQGIYGYTF. CDR3 sequence (DNA): TGTGCCAGACAGACCGGACAGGGCATCTATGGCTACACCTTC.

Remarks on this clone: This sample also contains other DNA sequences that code for the same CDR3. This sequence joins TRBV5-6 and TRBJ1-1; D perhaps matches TRBD1 (5 bases). Germline V gives CDR1 SGHDT, CDR2 YYEEEE. Between the trimmed V and J ends, which lost 6 bases and 4 bases, there was a span of 25 bases. The CDR3 is 17 residues long. CDR3 in DNA: TGTGCCAGCACCGACGCCCAGTTTTCTGGGGCCGCCACTGAAGCTTTCTTT. This gives the protein CASTDAQFSGAATEAFF.

This clone was counted a single time. The rearrangement joins TRBV12-5 to TRBJ1-3, with D unresolved. Germline lookup yields CDR1 LGHNT and CDR2 FRNRAP. This CDR3 region has 18 residues. V gave up 0 bases and J gave up 0 bases, with 15 bases separating them. Written as DNA, the CDR3 is TGTGCTAGTGGTTTGGTGAGGGCAGGCGAAAGCTCTGGAAACACCATATATTTT. Translating it yields CASGLVRAGESSGNTIYF.

The rearrangement links TRBV27 to TRBJ2-1, with 10 bases matching TRBD2. V lost 5 bases to trimming and J lost 0 bases; unmatched junction nucleotides: 4. CDR1 MNHEY and CDR2 SMNVEV come from the germline V gene (reference sequence). The CDR3 spans 16 residues. For the CDR3, the DNA is TGTGCCAGCAGTACGGGACTAGCGAACTCCTACAATGAGCAGTTCTTC. Residues: CASSTGLANSYNEQFF.